These 15 T cell receptor beta chains originate from one sample sequenced in a study of memory CD4+ T cells and cytomegalovirus serostatus (dated by TCRdb to between 2018 and 2021). Single viable CD3+CD4+CD8-CD45RO+ cells were sorted as memory CD4+ T cells on a FACSAria II. The method behind the library was the immunoSEQ multiplex PCR assay. The immuneACCESS repertoire file appears here via TCRdb, limited to in-frame rearrangements. These files lack a portion of the clones; in checked studies, under half of the deficit traces to unresolved V genes, and the cause of the others is not known. For this sample the table gives about 44,000 clones, of which approximately 82% were detected only once. Of the sample, more than 1.5% falls within the top ten clones. What was sequenced was memory CD4+ T cells from blood. These receptors were taken from an adult in good health and CMV-seronegative.

This chain links TRBV5-5 with TRBJ2-5; TRBD2 aligns across 9 bases. The germline V gene encodes CDR1 SGHKS and CDR2 YYEKEE (reference sequence). V gave up 0 bases and J gave up 5 bases; unmatched junction bases: 14. This CDR3 contains 18 residues. CDR3 protein: CASSLEYRGSGGWETQYF. CDR3 DNA sequence: TGTGCCAGCAGCTTGGAATATAGAGGTAGCGGGGGATGGGAGACCCAGTACTTC.

V gene TRBV6-4 combines with J gene TRBJ2-1; D gene uncertain. CDR1 and CDR2 from the germline V gene are MRHNA and SNTAGT. This CDR3 comprises 14 residues. Deletions cut 2 bases from V and 6 bases from J, with 11 bases between. CDR3 coding DNA: TGTGCCAGCAGTGACGAGTTTCGGAGCAATGAGCAGTTCTTC. It translates to CASSDEFRSNEQFF.

The chain employs TRBV5-1 and TRBJ2-3; the D gene could be TRBD1 or TRBD2 (5 bases each). V lost 2 bases to trimming and J lost 1 base, with 8 bases between them. This CDR3 region has 14 residues. Germline CDR1 and CDR2: SGHRS and YFSETQ. The CDR3, as DNA: TGCGCCAGCAGCTTTAGGGGAGGCACAGATACGCAGTATTTT. The encoded protein is CASSFRGGTDTQYF.

The J gene is TRBJ2-2, the V gene TRBV6-5; the D gene is possibly TRBD1 (6 bases). Germline assignment: CDR1 MNHEY and CDR2 SVGAGI. CDR3 length: 14 amino acids. V was cut by 10 bases and J by 2 bases, with 14 bases left in between. CDR3 in DNA: TGTGCCACCTCCCGCAGGGGCAACACCGGGGAGCTGTTTTTT. Its protein is CATSRRGNTGELFF.

This chain connects TRBV5-1 to TRBJ2-1; 10 bases align to TRBD1. Trimming cost V 0 bases and J 4 bases; bases outside gene matches: 7. The germline gives CDR1 SGHRS, CDR2 YFSETQ. This CDR3 region has 17 residues. CDR3 sequence: CASSLEPGQGRYNEQFF. The DNA for the CDR3 is TGCGCCAGCAGCTTGGAACCGGGACAGGGGAGATACAATGAGCAGTTCTTC.

This clone has more than one count but fewer than ten. The genes are TRBV11-1 and TRBJ2-3; D is undetermined. Between the trimmed V and J ends, which lost 5 bases and 2 bases, there was a span of 14 bases. CDR3 size: 15 residues. Germline V CDR1 and CDR2: SGHAT, FQDESV (reference sequence). CDR3 region: CASSKIWASTDTQYF. CDR3 sequence (DNA): TGTGCCAGCAGCAAGATATGGGCCTCCACAGATACGCAGTATTTT.

This chain connects TRBV29-1 to TRBJ1-1, with TRBD1 identical over 11 bases. The CDR3 consists of 13 residues. V shed 7 bases and J 3 bases; nucleotides not matched to a gene: 4. Per germline, CDR1 SQVTM and CDR2 ANQGSEA. The CDR3 sequence is CSAGTGGHTEAFF. The CDR3 DNA reads as TGCAGCGCAGGGACAGGGGGACACACTGAAGCTTTCTTT.

The genes are TRBV5-4 and TRBJ1-2, with TRBD1 matching over 7 bases. With 4 bases clipped from V and 5 bases from J, the junction kept 5 bases outside the gene matches. The CDR3 covers 13 residues. CDR1 is SGHNT, CDR2 YYREEE, per germline (reference sequence). This CDR3 reads CASSPGTEYGYTF. The CDR3 DNA reads as TGTGCCAGCAGCCCGGGGACAGAGTATGGCTACACCTTC.

The V call is TRBV6-6, the J call TRBJ2-5; a possible D gene is TRBD1 (6 bases). The V end lost 7 bases, the J end lost 3 bases, and 15 bases lay between the germline ends. Per the germline V gene, CDR1 is MNHNY and CDR2 is SVGAGI (reference sequence). The CDR3 length is 14 residues. CDR3 bases: TGTGCCAGCACCCCGGTCACAGGGAAAGAGACCCAGTACTTC. This sequence encodes CASTPVTGKETQYF.

This clone was counted only a few times. This CDR3 reads CASSQEIGGSGNTIYF. DNA for the CDR3: TGTGCCAGCAGCCAAGAAATAGGCGGCTCTGGAAACACCATATATTTT. The chain links TRBV4-2 to TRBJ1-3, with D uncertain. The CDR3 length is 16 residues. V was pared by 0 bases and J by 0 bases, with 9 bases between. Germline V lookup: CDR1 LGHNA, CDR2 YNFKEQ.

The chain carries TRBV28 and TRBJ1-3; D is unresolved. The germline gives CDR1 MDHEN, CDR2 SYDVKM. Between the trimmed V and J ends, which lost 6 bases and 2 bases, there was a span of 17 bases. The CDR3 totals 16 residues. Here the CDR3 reads CASSLPGSRAGNTIYF. Written as DNA, the CDR3 is TGTGCCAGCAGCCTACCGGGGTCGAGGGCTGGAAACACCATATATTTT.

This clone was seen more than once but under ten times. The rearrangement uses TRBV29-1 and TRBJ1-4, with D unresolved. V was shortened by 4 bases and J by 5 bases, with 5 bases between the two germline ends. CDR3 length equals 11 residues. CDR1 and CDR2 (germline): SQVTM, ANQGSEA. This CDR3 reads CSVGVNEKLFF. The CDR3 nucleotides are TGCAGCGTTGGGGTAAATGAAAAACTGTTTTTT.

The CDR3 DNA follows: TGTGCCAACGCTTTAGGGGGAAATACTGAAGCTTTCTTT. It encodes CANALGGNTEAFF. This rearrangement joins TRBV2 to TRBJ1-1; a weak D match, TRBD1 (6 bases). Trimming took off 10 bases at V and 5 bases at J, with 17 bases between the two ends. Germline loops: CDR1 SNHLY, CDR2 FYNNEI. CDR3 length equals 13 residues.

J is TRBJ2-5 and V is TRBV4-1, with D possibly TRBD2 on 5 matching bases. This CDR3 spans 13 amino acids. V lost 1 base to trimming and J lost 5 bases, with 8 bases between them. The germline gives CDR1 MGHRA, CDR2 YSYEKL. The CDR3 sequence: CASSQASRETQYF. For the CDR3, the DNA is TGCGCCAGCAGCCAAGCTAGCAGGGAGACCCAGTACTTC.

The V gene is TRBV5-1, the J gene TRBJ2-7, with 8 bases identical to TRBD2. J lost 3 bases, V lost 0 bases, and 5 bases had no gene match. Germline-derived CDR1 and CDR2 are SGHRS and YFSETQ. The CDR3 runs to 15 residues. As DNA, the CDR3 is TGCGCCAGCAGCTTGGTGTTAGCGGGGAACTACGAGCAGTACTTC. The encoded protein is CASSLVLAGNYEQYF. Drawing the rest from reference TRBV5-1 and TRBJ2-7, the complete variable domain is KAGVTQTPRYLIKTRGQQVTLSCSPISGHRSVSWYQQTPGQGLQFLFEYFSETQRNKGNFPGRFSGRQFSNSRSEMNVSTLELGDSALYLCASSLVLAGNYEQYFGPGTRLTVT.